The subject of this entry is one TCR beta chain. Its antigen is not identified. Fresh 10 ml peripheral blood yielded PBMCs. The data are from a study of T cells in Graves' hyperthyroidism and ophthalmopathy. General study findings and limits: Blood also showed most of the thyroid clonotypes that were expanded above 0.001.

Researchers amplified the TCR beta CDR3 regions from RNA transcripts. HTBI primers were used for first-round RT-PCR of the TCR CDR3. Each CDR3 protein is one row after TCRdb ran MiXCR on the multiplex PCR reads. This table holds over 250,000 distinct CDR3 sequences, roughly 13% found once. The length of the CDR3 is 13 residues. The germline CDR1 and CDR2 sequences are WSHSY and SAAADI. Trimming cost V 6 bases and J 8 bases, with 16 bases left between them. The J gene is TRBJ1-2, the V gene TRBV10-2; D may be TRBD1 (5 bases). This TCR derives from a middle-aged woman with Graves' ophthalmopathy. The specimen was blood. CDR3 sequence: CASRGPSEAGYTF. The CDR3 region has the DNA TGCGCCAGCAGGGGACCCTCAGAGGCGGGCTACACCTTC.